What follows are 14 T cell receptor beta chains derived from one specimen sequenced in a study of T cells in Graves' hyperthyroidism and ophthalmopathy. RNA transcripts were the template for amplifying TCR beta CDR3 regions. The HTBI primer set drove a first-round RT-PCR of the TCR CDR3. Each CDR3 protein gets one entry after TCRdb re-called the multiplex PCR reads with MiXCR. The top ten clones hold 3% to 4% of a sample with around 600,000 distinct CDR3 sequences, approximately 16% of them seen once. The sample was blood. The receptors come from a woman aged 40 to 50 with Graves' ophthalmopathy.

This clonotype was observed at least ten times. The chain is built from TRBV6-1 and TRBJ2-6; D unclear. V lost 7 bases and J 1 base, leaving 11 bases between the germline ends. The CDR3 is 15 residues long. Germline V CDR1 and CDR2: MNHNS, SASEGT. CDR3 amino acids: CASIVDGSGANVLTF. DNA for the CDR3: TGTGCCAGCATCGTGGACGGGTCTGGGGCCAACGTCCTGACTTTC.

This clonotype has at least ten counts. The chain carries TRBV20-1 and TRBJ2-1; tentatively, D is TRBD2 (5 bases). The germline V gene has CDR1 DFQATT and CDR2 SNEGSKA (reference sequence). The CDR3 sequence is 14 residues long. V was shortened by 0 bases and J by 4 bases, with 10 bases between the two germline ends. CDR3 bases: TGCAGTGCTAGAGATCCAGCGGCTTACAATGAGCAGTTCTTC. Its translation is CSARDPAAYNEQFF.

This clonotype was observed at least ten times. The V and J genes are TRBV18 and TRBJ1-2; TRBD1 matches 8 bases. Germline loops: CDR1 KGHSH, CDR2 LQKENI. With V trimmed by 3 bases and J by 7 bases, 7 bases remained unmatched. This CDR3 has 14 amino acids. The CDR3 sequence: CASSPEDRASGYTF. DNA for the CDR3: TGTGCCAGCTCACCTGAGGACAGGGCTAGTGGCTACACCTTC.

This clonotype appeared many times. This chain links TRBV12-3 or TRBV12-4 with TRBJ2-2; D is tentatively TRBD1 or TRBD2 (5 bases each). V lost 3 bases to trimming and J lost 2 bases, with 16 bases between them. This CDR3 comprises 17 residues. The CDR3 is CASSFQTGPENTGELFF. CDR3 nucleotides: TGTGCCAGCAGTTTCCAGACGGGGCCAGAAAACACCGGGGAGCTGTTTTTT.

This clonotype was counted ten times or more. The CDR3 region is CASSLGGYNQPQHF. The DNA of the CDR3 is TGTGCCAGCAGTTTAGGTGGGTACAATCAGCCCCAGCATTTT. The rearrangement joins TRBV28 to TRBJ1-5; D ambiguous. This CDR3 is 14 amino acids long. The germline V and J ends were trimmed by 2 bases and 3 bases, with 8 bases remaining between them. Germline values: CDR1 MDHEN, CDR2 SYDVKM.

The CDR3: CASSLAGGNIIQYF. CDR3 sequence (DNA): TGTGCCAGCAGCTTAGCGGGGGGGAATATCATTCAGTACTTC. The chain links TRBV7-9 to TRBJ2-4; 7 bases are a match to TRBD2. The junction had 5 bases not matched to a gene; V was cut back by 0 bases and J by 9 bases. The CDR3 loop spans 14 amino acids. The germline V gene encodes CDR1 SEHNR and CDR2 FQNEAQ (reference sequence).

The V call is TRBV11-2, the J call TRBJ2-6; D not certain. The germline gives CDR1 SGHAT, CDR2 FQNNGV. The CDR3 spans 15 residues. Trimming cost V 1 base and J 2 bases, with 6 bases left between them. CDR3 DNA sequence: TGTGCCAGCAGCTTAGTCCTCCCTGGGGCCAACGTCCTGACTTTC. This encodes CASSLVLPGANVLTF.

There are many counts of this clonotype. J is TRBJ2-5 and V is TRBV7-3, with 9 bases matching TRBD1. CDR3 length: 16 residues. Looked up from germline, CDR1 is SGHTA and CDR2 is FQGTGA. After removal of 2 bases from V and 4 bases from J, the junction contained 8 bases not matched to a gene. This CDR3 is CASSLLGQGTGETQYF. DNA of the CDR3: TGTGCCAGCAGCTTATTGGGACAGGGAACCGGAGAGACCCAGTACTTC.

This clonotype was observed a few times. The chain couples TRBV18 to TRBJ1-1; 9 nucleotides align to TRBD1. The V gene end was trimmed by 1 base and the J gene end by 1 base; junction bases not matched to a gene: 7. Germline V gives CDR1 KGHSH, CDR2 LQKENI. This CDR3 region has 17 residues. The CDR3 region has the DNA TGTGCCAGCTCACCACACTTGCCGGGACAGGGGAACACTGAAGCTTTCTTT. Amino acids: CASSPHLPGQGNTEAFF.

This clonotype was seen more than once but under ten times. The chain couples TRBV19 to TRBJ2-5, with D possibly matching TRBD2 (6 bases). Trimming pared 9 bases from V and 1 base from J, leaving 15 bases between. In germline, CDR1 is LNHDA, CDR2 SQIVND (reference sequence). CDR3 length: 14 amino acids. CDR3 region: CARGPEEGQETQYF. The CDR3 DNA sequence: TGTGCCAGGGGCCCCGAGGAGGGCCAAGAGACCCAGTACTTC.

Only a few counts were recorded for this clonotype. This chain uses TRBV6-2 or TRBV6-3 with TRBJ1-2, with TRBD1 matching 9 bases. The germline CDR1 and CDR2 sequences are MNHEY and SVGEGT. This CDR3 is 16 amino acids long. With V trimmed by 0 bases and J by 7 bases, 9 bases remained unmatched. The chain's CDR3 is CASSYSPGTGFGGYTF. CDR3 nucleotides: TGTGCCAGCAGTTACTCCCCCGGGACAGGGTTTGGTGGCTACACCTTC.

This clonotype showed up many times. CDR3 residues: CASSQNKYEQYF. The CDR3 nucleotides read TGCGCCAGCAGCCAAAATAAATACGAGCAGTACTTC. The rearrangement joins TRBV4-1 to TRBJ2-7; D call uncertain. V lost 2 bases to trimming and J lost 4 bases, with 6 bases between them. Germline V gene data show CDR1 as MGHRA and CDR2 as YSYEKL. The length of the CDR3 is 12 residues.

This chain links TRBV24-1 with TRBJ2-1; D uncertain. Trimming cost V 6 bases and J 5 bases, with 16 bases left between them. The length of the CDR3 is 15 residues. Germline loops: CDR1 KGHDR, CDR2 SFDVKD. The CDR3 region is CATSLSGPLHNEQFF. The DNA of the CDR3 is TGTGCCACCAGTTTGTCAGGCCCATTGCACAATGAGCAGTTCTTC.

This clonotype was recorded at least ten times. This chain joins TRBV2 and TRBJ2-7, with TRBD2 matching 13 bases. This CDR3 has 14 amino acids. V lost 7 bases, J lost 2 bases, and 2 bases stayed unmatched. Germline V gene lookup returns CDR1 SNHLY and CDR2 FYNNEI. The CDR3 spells CASKGTSGAYEQYF. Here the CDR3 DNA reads TGTGCCAGCAAGGGGACTAGCGGGGCCTACGAGCAGTACTTC.